The 22 T cell receptor beta chains presented below share a single source sample, sequenced in a study of blood T cell repertoires in COVID-19. Only in-frame clones appear in the TCRdb table, and some are missing; sequencing was by immunoSEQ multiplex PCR. Counted here are 300,000 to 350,000 clones, 70% to 90% occurring once; the ten biggest clones make up 2.2%. Sequencing input: PBMCs or T cells enriched from blood (not recorded which). Receptors were obtained from a man aged 25 to 40 who had recovered from COVID-19.

This sequence joins TRBV7-6 and TRBJ2-1; possible D gene TRBD1, 6 bases. The germline gives CDR1 SGHVS, CDR2 FNYEAQ. The CDR3 consists of 15 residues. V was pared by 2 bases and J by 1 base, with 9 bases between. The CDR3 DNA sequence: TGTGCCAGCAGCTTAAGGCAGGGGTCCTACAATGAGCAGTTCTTC. Protein sequence: CASSLRQGSYNEQFF.

The chain recombines TRBV7-9 with TRBJ1-1; D remains ambiguous. Trimming left V 2 bases short and J 0 bases short, with 10 bases between. The CDR3 has 15 amino acids. Germline lookup yields CDR1 SEHNR and CDR2 FQNEAQ (reference sequence). CDR3 sequence reads: CASSLQALMNTEAFF. Written as DNA, the CDR3 is TGTGCCAGCAGCTTACAGGCCTTAATGAACACTGAAGCTTTCTTT.

The rearrangement uses TRBV7-9 and TRBJ1-4; possibly TRBD1 for D (6 bases). V gave up 3 bases and J gave up 7 bases, with 18 bases separating them. Germline loops: CDR1 SEHNR, CDR2 FQNEAQ (reference sequence). The CDR3 spans 16 residues. CDR3 nucleotide sequence: TGTGCCAGCAGCTTGGGGATACAGGGAGAAGGTGAAAAACTGTTTTTT. Translated: CASSLGIQGEGEKLFF.

The V call is TRBV20-1, the J call TRBJ2-1; 7 positions agree with TRBD2. Germline V CDR1 and CDR2: DFQATT, SNEGSKA (reference sequence). CDR3 length: 15 residues. With V trimmed by 3 bases and J by 2 bases, 7 bases remained unmatched. The CDR3 is CSASSGGGAYNEQFF. CDR3 bases: TGCAGTGCTAGTTCGGGCGGGGGAGCCTACAATGAGCAGTTCTTC.

The rearrangement joins TRBV10-3 to TRBJ2-3; tentative D call: TRBD1 (5 bases). Germline assignment: CDR1 ENHRY and CDR2 SYGVKD. V shed 11 bases and J shed 3 bases, with 15 bases lying between them. This CDR3 is 13 amino acids long. This chain's CDR3 is CAAQPGKTDTQYF. The CDR3 coding sequence is TGTGCCGCACAGCCAGGGAAAACAGATACGCAGTATTTT.

This clone was counted a single time. This sequence joins TRBV25-1 and TRBJ2-2; D gene ambiguous. The CDR3 loop spans 15 amino acids. Between the trimmed V and J ends, which lost 1 base and 3 bases, there was a span of 9 bases. Germline V CDR1 and CDR2: MGHDK, SYGVNS. The DNA for the CDR3 is TGTGCCAGCAGTGAATTCGGCGGTCACACCGGGGAGCTGTTTTTT. As protein: CASSEFGGHTGELFF.

In nucleotides, the CDR3 is TGTGCCAGCAGTGTCGGGACAGTAGACGAGCAGTACTTC. Amino acids: CASSVGTVDEQYF. The chain couples TRBV2 to TRBJ2-7, with 7 bases matching TRBD1. The ends lost 4 bases at V and 5 bases at J; junction bases unmatched: 5. The CDR3 is 13 residues long. Germline CDR1 reads SNHLY; CDR2 reads FYNNEI.

This chain connects TRBV10-3 to TRBJ2-1, with no clear D. The germline V and J ends were trimmed by 0 bases and 9 bases, with 9 bases remaining between them. This CDR3 is built from 13 residues. CDR1 ENHRY and CDR2 SYGVKD come from the germline V gene. For the CDR3, the DNA is TGTGCCATCAGTGAGTCGTTCCGTAGTGAGCAGTTCTTC. Translating gives CAISESFRSEQFF.

The chain is built from TRBV6-6 and TRBJ2-3, with 7 bases matching TRBD2. V shed 5 bases and J 5 bases; nucleotides not matched to a gene: 7. This CDR3 spans 14 amino acids. The germline V gene has CDR1 MNHNY and CDR2 SVGAGI (reference sequence). The CDR3 sequence: CASSRLASRDTQYF. CDR3 DNA: TGTGCCAGCAGTAGACTAGCATCTAGAGATACGCAGTATTTT.

This rearrangement joins TRBV7-8 to TRBJ2-2; 10 nucleotides align to TRBD1. The CDR3 runs to 18 residues. The trim removed 2 bases at V and 0 bases at J, leaving 6 bases unmatched. Germline V CDR1 and CDR2: SGHVS, FQNEAQ. The CDR3 region has the DNA TGTGCCAGCAGCTTACACGACAGGGGGCCCTCGAACACCGGGGAGCTGTTTTTT. Its translation: CASSLHDRGPSNTGELFF.

The CDR3 here is CASSPGGSTGELFF. DNA of the CDR3: TGTGCCAGCAGTCCAGGGGGCAGTACCGGGGAGCTGTTTTTT. V gene TRBV6-4 combines with J gene TRBJ2-2, with 8 bases that match TRBD1. From germline, CDR1 is MRHNA and CDR2 SNTAGT. With 5 bases clipped from V and 5 bases from J, the junction kept 4 bases outside the gene matches. The CDR3 covers 14 residues.

The genes are TRBV10-3 and TRBJ2-5, with D uncertain. This CDR3 has 13 residues. Trimming stripped 3 bases from V and 0 bases from J, with 5 bases between. The germline V gene encodes CDR1 ENHRY and CDR2 SYGVKD. This CDR3 reads CAISDDNQETQYF. CDR3 nucleotides: TGTGCCATCAGTGACGACAACCAAGAGACCCAGTACTTC.

As for this clone: At one of its ends the junction is not consistent with the germline gene, which may arise from a read error. The chain carries TRBV18 and TRBJ1-1; 8 bases are shared with TRBD1. CDR1 KGHSH and CDR2 LQKENI come from the germline V gene. The CDR3 extends over 13 amino acids. The CDR3 bases are TGTGCCAGCTCCCCACAGGGGGGGACTGAAGCTTTCTTT. It encodes CASSPQGGTEAFF. The full variable domain, with the rest looked up from reference TRBV18 and TRBJ1-1, is NAGVMQNPRHLVRRRGQEARLRCSPMKGHSHVYWYRQLPEEGLKFMVYLQKENIIDESGMPKERFSAEFPKEGPSILRIQQVVRGDSAAYFCASSPQGGTEAFFGQGTRLTVV.

This clone has ten or more counts. The J gene is TRBJ1-4, the V gene TRBV30; D unresolved. The V end was cut by 1 base, the J end by 0 bases, with 6 bases between. The CDR3 consists of 14 residues. In germline, CDR1 is GTSNPN, CDR2 SVGIG (reference sequence). Written as DNA, the CDR3 is TGTGCCTGGAGTGGAGGAGCAACTAATGAAAAACTGTTTTTT. Translated, it gives CAWSGGATNEKLFF. The complete variable domain, with remaining parts taken from reference TRBV30 and TRBJ1-4, reads SQTIHQWPATLVQPVGSPLSLECTVEGTSNPNLYWYRQAAGRGLQLLFYSVGIGQISSEVPQNLSASRPQDRQFILSSKKLLLSDSGFYLCAWSGGATNEKLFFGSGTQLSVL.

The CDR3 DNA reads TGTGCCAGCAGCCAAGATAAAACGGGGGGGTCTGATACGCAGTATTTT. Translating gives CASSQDKTGGSDTQYF. The V call is TRBV3-1 (or the pseudogene TRBV3-2), the J call TRBJ2-3; 8 positions match TRBD2. The CDR3 runs to 16 residues. Germline V gives CDR1 LGHDT, CDR2 YNNKEL (reference sequence). After removal of 0 bases from V and 6 bases from J, the junction contained 8 bases not matched to a gene.

The chain employs TRBV4-1 and TRBJ1-4, with 10 nucleotides matching TRBD1. The CDR3 is made up of 16 amino acids. V gave up 2 bases and J gave up 7 bases; unmatched junction bases: 7. CDR1 and CDR2 from the germline V gene are MGHRA and YSYEKL. DNA for the CDR3: TGCGCCAGCAGCCAAACGAGGGACAGGGGAGGTGAAAAACTGTTTTTT. Translated, it gives CASSQTRDRGGEKLFF.

This clone was detected only once. The chain employs TRBV2 and TRBJ1-2; 7 bases align to TRBD1. CDR1 is SNHLY, CDR2 FYNNEI, per germline. This CDR3 has 15 residues. V lost 3 bases and J lost 7; bases outside the gene matches: 11. The DNA of the CDR3 is TGTGCCAGCAGTGAGGAGGGGGCGCGTTGGACTGGCTACACCTTC. Its translation is CASSEEGARWTGYTF.

The chain is built from TRBV6-2 or TRBV6-3 and TRBJ1-1; TRBD1 aligns across 10 bases. The CDR3 loop spans 16 amino acids. CDR1 is MNHEY, CDR2 SVGEGT, per germline. With V trimmed by 3 bases and J by 4 bases, 8 bases remained unmatched. This chain's CDR3 is CASSYPRDRGGTEAFF. As DNA, the CDR3 is TGTGCCAGCAGTTATCCCCGGGACAGGGGTGGCACTGAAGCTTTCTTT.

This clone appeared a few times. The V and J genes are TRBV5-6 and TRBJ1-2; 10 nucleotides agree with TRBD1. The length of the CDR3 is 15 residues. The V segment lost 4 bases and the J segment 6 bases; nucleotides outside the gene matches: 9. CDR1 is SGHDT, CDR2 YYEEEE, per germline. In DNA form, the CDR3 reads TGTGCCAGCAGCGGACGACAGGGGGCGCGTGATGGCTACACCTTC. Translating gives CASSGRQGARDGYTF.

V and J are TRBV19 and TRBJ2-2; 11 nucleotides align to TRBD1. V was clipped by 6 bases and J by 0 bases; unmatched bases: 0. Germline-derived CDR1 and CDR2 are LNHDA and SQIVND (reference sequence). This CDR3 contains 15 residues. In DNA form, the CDR3 reads TGTGCCAGTAGGGGACAGGGGGCGAACACCGGGGAGCTGTTTTTT. Its translation is CASRGQGANTGELFF.

The chain is built from TRBV7-9 and TRBJ2-7; 12 nucleotides line up with TRBD2. After removal of 4 bases from V and 3 bases from J, the junction contained 7 bases not matched to a gene. Germline V CDR1 and CDR2: SEHNR, FQNEAQ (reference sequence). The CDR3 contains 16 residues. The DNA of the CDR3 is TGTGCCAGCAGCTCCCTAGCGGGGGGGCTCTACTACGAGCAGTACTTC. Translating gives CASSSLAGGLYYEQYF.

V and J are TRBV19 and TRBJ2-3, with 14 bases lining up with TRBD2. The length of the CDR3 is 16 residues. V lost 6 bases to trimming and J lost 4 bases; unmatched junction nucleotides: 6. The germline V gene encodes CDR1 LNHDA and CDR2 SQIVND (reference sequence). In DNA, the CDR3 is TGTGCCAGTAGCCAGCGACTAGCGGGGGGGCCAGATACGCAGTATTTT. Its translation: CASSQRLAGGPDTQYF.